The 3 T cell receptor beta chains reported below all come from one sample, sequenced in a study of shared clonotypes between healthy human individuals. Assay: immunoSEQ multiplex PCR; the TCRdb copy retains only in-frame clones and omits some. Among around 1.9 million clones listed, around 93% were seen once. Terminally differentiated effector memory CD45RA+ cells were excluded from the naive CD8 cells, which were CD45RO-negative and positively selected for CCR7. The sequenced sample was naive CD8+ T cells from PBMCs. These receptors were taken from a man aged 18-30 years in good health. Some clones in this sample may be carry-over from other donors' samples.

J is TRBJ1-1 and V is TRBV19, with D unresolved. Germline-derived CDR1 and CDR2 are LNHDA and SQIVND (reference sequence). This CDR3 region has 14 residues. V lost 1 base and J lost 1, with 7 bases in between. The CDR3 loop is CASSIVQANTEAFF. CDR3 in DNA: TGTGCCAGTAGTATAGTTCAGGCGAACACTGAAGCTTTCTTT.

The chain couples TRBV2 to TRBJ2-7; 7 nucleotides line up with TRBD2. Germline CDR1 is SNHLY and CDR2 is FYNNEI. This CDR3 has 15 residues. After removal of 1 base from V and 4 bases from J, the junction contained 7 bases not matched to a gene. This CDR3 is CASSEVSGNPYEQYF. As DNA, the CDR3 is TGTGCCAGCAGTGAAGTAAGCGGGAACCCTTACGAGCAGTACTTC. The variable domain in full, completed from reference TRBV2 and TRBJ2-7, reads EPEVTQTPSHQVTQMGQEVILRCVPISNHLYFYWYRQILGQKVEFLVSFYNNEISEKSEIFDDQFSVERPDGSNFTLKIRSTKLEDSAMYFCASSEVSGNPYEQYFGPGTRLTVT.

The chain combines TRBV5-1 with TRBJ2-5; the match to TRBD2 covers 8 bases. The CDR3 length is 16 residues. After removal of 1 base from V and 1 base from J, the junction contained 6 bases not matched to a gene. CDR1 SGHRS and CDR2 YFSETQ come from the germline V gene. CDR3 coding DNA: TGCGCCAGCAGCTTGCTCCTCCGGGAGGGCCAAGAGACCCAGTACTTC. Translating gives CASSLLLREGQETQYF.